This T cell receptor beta chain was retrieved from a study of technical replicates of blood from a few donors. Generated by immunoSEQ multiplex PCR, the TCRdb table keeps only in-frame clones and is missing some. The sample yields 40,000 to 65,000 clones, 70% to 90% seen once. After removal of 6 bases from V and 0 bases from J, the junction contained 4 bases not matched to a gene. The CDR3 totals 15 residues. CDR1 LNHNV and CDR2 YYDKDF come from the germline V gene (reference sequence). The V gene is TRBV15, the J gene TRBJ2-1; 8 bases are shared with TRBD1. The receptor was isolated from a human donor in good health. Some clones in this sample may be carry-over from other donors' samples. The sample consisted of PBMCs. CDR3 bases: TGTGCCACCAGGGACAGGGCTCGCTCCTACAATGAGCAGTTCTTC. Translating it yields CATRDRARSYNEQFF.